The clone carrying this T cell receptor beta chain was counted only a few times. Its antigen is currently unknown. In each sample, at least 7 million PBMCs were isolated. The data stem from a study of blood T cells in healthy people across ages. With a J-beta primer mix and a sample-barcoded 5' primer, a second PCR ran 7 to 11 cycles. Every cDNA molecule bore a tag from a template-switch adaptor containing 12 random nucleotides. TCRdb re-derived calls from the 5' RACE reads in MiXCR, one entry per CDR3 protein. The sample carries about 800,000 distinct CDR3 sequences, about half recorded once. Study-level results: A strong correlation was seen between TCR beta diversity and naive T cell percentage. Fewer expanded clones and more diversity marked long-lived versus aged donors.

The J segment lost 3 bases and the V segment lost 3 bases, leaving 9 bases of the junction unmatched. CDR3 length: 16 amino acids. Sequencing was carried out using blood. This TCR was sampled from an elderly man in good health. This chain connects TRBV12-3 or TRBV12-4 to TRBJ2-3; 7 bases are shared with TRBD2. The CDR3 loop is CASSLALASGTDTQYF. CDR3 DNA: TGTGCCAGCAGTTTGGCCCTGGCTAGCGGTACAGATACGCAGTATTTT.